Listed below are T cell receptor beta chains from one sample, sequenced in a study of blood T cell repertoires in COVID-19. TCRdb keeps only in-frame clones here, not all; method: immunoSEQ multiplex PCR. Of 150,000 or so clones listed, about four fifths are singletons. The sample was peripheral blood. The receptors stem from a human donor with acute or convalescent COVID-19. The donor label of this sample is uncertain. Each CDR3 is given without its conserved first and last residue. The order of the fields is D gene, J gene, V gene, CDR3 protein. D genes are given only for firm matches.

D: NA; J: TRBJ1-1; V: TRBV18; CDR3: ASSPGTEAF
D: NA; J: TRBJ2-5; V: TRBV7-8; CDR3: ASSYTSRETQY
D: NA; J: TRBJ1-4; V: TRBV25-1; CDR3: ASSPRTVTNEKLF
D: NA; J: TRBJ2-2; V: TRBV19; CDR3: ASSIRGTGELF
D: NA; J: TRBJ2-7; V: TRBV3-1/TRBV3-2; CDR3: ASSQDYRTYEQY
D: TRBD2; J: TRBJ2-1; V: TRBV6-4; CDR3: ASSRERGGYNEQF
D: TRBD1; J: TRBJ1-3; V: TRBV3-1/TRBV3-2; CDR3: ASSHGSDRA
D: TRBD1; J: TRBJ2-6; V: TRBV9; CDR3: ASSTGGNSGANVLT
D: TRBD1; J: TRBJ1-4; V: TRBV29-1; CDR3: SVLTGGIGEKLF
D: NA; J: TRBJ2-7; V: TRBV19; CDR3: ASSMEAVSGSYEQY
D: NA; J: TRBJ1-2; V: TRBV10-3; CDR3: AISESTIYGYT
D: TRBD1; J: TRBJ1-4; V: TRBV5-6; CDR3: ASSFAGTGRNKKLF
D: TRBD2; J: TRBJ2-3; V: TRBV11-2; CDR3: ASSLGLAGGGGTADTQY
D: TRBD1; J: TRBJ2-7; V: TRBV11-2; CDR3: ASSLALADRGAYEQY
D: NA; J: TRBJ1-4; V: TRBV30; CDR3: AWSVRESVREKLF
D: NA; J: TRBJ1-6; V: TRBV11-2; CDR3: ASSLVRPGVYNSPLH
D: TRBD1; J: TRBJ1-4; V: TRBV10-3; CDR3: AISARQGANEKLF
D: NA; J: TRBJ2-3; V: TRBV28; CDR3: ASTEDIRTDTQY
D: NA; J: TRBJ1-2; V: TRBV6-5; CDR3: ASSYSILQNYGYT
D: NA; J: TRBJ2-3; V: TRBV6-5; CDR3: ASRLDSGWDTQY
D: TRBD2; J: TRBJ2-3; V: TRBV6-2/TRBV6-3; CDR3: ASSQLGGGADTQY
D: TRBD1; J: TRBJ1-5; V: TRBV7-2; CDR3: ASSPDRGGQPQH
D: NA; J: TRBJ1-2; V: TRBV7-8; CDR3: ASEPTRGTTYGYT
D: TRBD2; J: TRBJ2-7; V: TRBV19; CDR3: ASSYGRPGLGYEQY
D: TRBD1; J: TRBJ1-3; V: TRBV2; CDR3: ASSTDRFHSGNTIY
D: TRBD2; J: TRBJ2-7; V: TRBV13; CDR3: ASSSLTGTSGYEQY
D: NA; J: TRBJ1-2; V: TRBV6-2/TRBV6-3; CDR3: ASSYPREGYT
D: NA; J: TRBJ2-2; V: TRBV3-1/TRBV3-2; CDR3: ASSQGLYFQGSNTGELF
D: NA; J: TRBJ1-2; V: TRBV9; CDR3: ASSPSRGNYGYT
D: TRBD1; J: TRBJ1-5; V: TRBV5-5; CDR3: ASSGGTGRYSNQPQH
D: TRBD1; J: TRBJ1-2; V: TRBV3-1/TRBV3-2; CDR3: ASSQDLGTGAYGYT
D: TRBD1; J: TRBJ1-3; V: TRBV4-3; CDR3: ASSLGDRETTIY
D: NA; J: TRBJ1-4; V: TRBV7-2; CDR3: ASSLSRNEKLF
D: NA; J: TRBJ1-4; V: TRBV2; CDR3: ASSEMGGQVEKLF
D: NA; J: TRBJ1-4; V: TRBV19; CDR3: ASSISQGGEKLF
D: TRBD1; J: TRBJ1-4; V: TRBV6-1; CDR3: ASSDGMIRGPAEKLF
D: NA; J: TRBJ1-1; V: TRBV12-3/TRBV12-4; CDR3: ASSFQLNTEAF
D: TRBD1; J: TRBJ1-2; V: TRBV2; CDR3: ASSEAGQGLSGYT
D: TRBD1; J: TRBJ1-1; V: TRBV5-1; CDR3: ASSFGQGGAF
D: NA; J: TRBJ1-1; V: TRBV9; CDR3: ASSVVANTEAF